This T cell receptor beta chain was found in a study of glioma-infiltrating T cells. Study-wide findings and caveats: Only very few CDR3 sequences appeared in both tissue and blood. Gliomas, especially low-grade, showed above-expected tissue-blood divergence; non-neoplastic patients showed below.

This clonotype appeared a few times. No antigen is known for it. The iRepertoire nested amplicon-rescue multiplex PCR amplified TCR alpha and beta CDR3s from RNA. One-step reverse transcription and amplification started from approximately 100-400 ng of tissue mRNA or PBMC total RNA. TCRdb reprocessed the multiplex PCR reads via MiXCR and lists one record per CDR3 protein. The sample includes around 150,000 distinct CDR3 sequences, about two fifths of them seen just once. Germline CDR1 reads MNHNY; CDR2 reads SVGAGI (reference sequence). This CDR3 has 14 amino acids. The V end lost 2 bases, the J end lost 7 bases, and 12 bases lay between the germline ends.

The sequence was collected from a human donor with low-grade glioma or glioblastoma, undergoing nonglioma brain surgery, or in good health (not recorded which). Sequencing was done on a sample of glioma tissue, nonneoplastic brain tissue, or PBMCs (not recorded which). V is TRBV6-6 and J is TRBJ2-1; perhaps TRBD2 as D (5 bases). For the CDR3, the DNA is TGTGCCAGCAGTTACACGGGGTCTAGGAATGAGCAGTTCTTC. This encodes CASSYTGSRNEQFF.